This T cell receptor beta chain was observed in a study of cytotoxic CD8 clonotypes in ibrutinib-treated CLL. Data came from immunoSEQ multiplex PCR; TCRdb stores just in-frame clones and leaves some out. The sample carries about 140,000 clones, more than 70% recorded once. CDR3 length: 15 residues. V gave up 5 bases and J gave up 5 bases; unmatched junction bases: 10. Per germline, CDR1 KGHSH and CDR2 LQKENI. The chain links TRBV18 to TRBJ2-7; 9 bases map to TRBD1. The material was PBMCs, obtained after 36 months of ibrutinib treatment. The sequence came from a human donor with chronic lymphocytic leukemia. The CDR3 nucleotides are TGTGCCAGCTCATCCCTTGGGACAGGGAGCAACGAGCAGTACTTC. Residues: CASSSLGTGSNEQYF.